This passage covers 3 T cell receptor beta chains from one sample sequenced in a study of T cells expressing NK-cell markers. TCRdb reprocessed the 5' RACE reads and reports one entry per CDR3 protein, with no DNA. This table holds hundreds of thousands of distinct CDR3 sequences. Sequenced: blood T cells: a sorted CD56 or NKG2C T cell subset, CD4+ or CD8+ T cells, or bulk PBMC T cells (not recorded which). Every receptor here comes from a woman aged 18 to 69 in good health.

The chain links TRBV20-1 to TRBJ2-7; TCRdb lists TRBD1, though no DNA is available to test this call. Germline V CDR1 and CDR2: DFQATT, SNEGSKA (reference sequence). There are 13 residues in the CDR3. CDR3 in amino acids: CSARGGLGYEQYF.

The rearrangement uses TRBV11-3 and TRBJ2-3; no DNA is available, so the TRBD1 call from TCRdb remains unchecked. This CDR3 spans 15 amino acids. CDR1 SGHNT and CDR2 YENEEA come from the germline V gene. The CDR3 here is CASSQGHSSTDTQYF. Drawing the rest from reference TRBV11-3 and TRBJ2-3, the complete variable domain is EAGVVQSPRYKIIEKKQPVAFWCNPISGHNTLYWYLQNLGQGPELLIRYENEEAVDDSQLPKDRFSAERLKGVDSTLKIQPAELGDSAVYLCASSQGHSSTDTQYFGPGTRLTVL.

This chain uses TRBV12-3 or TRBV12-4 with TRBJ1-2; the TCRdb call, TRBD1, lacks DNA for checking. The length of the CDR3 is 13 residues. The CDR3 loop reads CASRGGLGYGYTF.